Listed below are T cell receptor beta chains from one sample, sequenced in a study of cytomegalovirus exposure and HLA in healthy donors. Data came from immunoSEQ multiplex PCR; TCRdb stores just in-frame clones and leaves some out. Found here are under 150,000 clones, 80% of them singletons; the top ten hold approximately 2.3%. The sample comprised PBMCs. Receptors were obtained from a man aged 30 to 45 in good health and CMV-seronegative. Each CDR3 is given with its conserved first and last residue. D genes are given only for firm matches. The size entry is marked missing in some rows and otherwise reads once, few, many or a size class.

CDR3aa,CDR3nt,d_gene,v_gene,abundance,j_gene
CASSPLGEQYF,TGCGCCAGCTCCCCGCTCGGGGAGCAGTACTTC,-,TRBV5-1,-,TRBJ2-7
CASSQRQGPGWGGQYF,TGTGCCAGCAGCCAACGACAGGGGCCTGGCTGGGGCGGGCAGTACTTC,TRBD1,TRBV7-2,-,TRBJ2-7
CASSPHKGLAGGPSEQYF,TGTGCCAGCAGCCCTCATAAGGGACTAGCGGGGGGGCCCTCGGAGCAGTACTTC,TRBD2,TRBV11-2,once,TRBJ2-7
CASSYSGDKRKLFF,TGTGCCAGCAGTTACTCGGGGGACAAGAGAAAACTGTTTTTT,-,TRBV6-6,-,TRBJ1-4
CASSPAGGYSNQPQHF,TGTGCCAGCAGCCCCGCTGGGGGGTATAGCAATCAGCCCCAGCATTTT,-,TRBV4-2,few,TRBJ1-5
CASSLGRPENYGYTF,TGTGCCAGCAGTTTAGGGAGACCAGAAAACTATGGCTACACCTTC,-,TRBV28,-,TRBJ1-2
CASSLDPGGLNTEAFF,TGCGCCAGCAGCTTGGATCCAGGGGGCTTGAACACTGAAGCTTTCTTT,TRBD1,TRBV5-1,-,TRBJ1-1
CASSLLFQGGSPLHF,TGTGCCAGCAGTTTACTGTTCCAGGGAGGTTCACCCCTCCACTTT,-,TRBV28,-,TRBJ1-6
CASSEQGARSPLHF,TGTGCCAGCAGTGAGCAGGGGGCGAGATCACCCCTCCACTTT,TRBD1,TRBV6-5,-,TRBJ1-6
CASRSQHSNQPQHF,TGTGCCAGCAGATCACAGCATAGCAATCAGCCCCAGCATTTT,-,TRBV2,-,TRBJ1-5
CASSQGQGGEQYF,TGTGCCAGCTCACAGGGACAGGGGGGCGAGCAGTACTTC,TRBD1,TRBV18,-,TRBJ2-7
CATSELGGTYEQYF,TGTGCCACCTCTGAGTTGGGGGGGACCTACGAGCAGTACTTC,TRBD2,TRBV25-1,-,TRBJ2-7
CASTKNSPTYEQYF,TGTGCCAGCACCAAGAACAGCCCTACCTACGAGCAGTACTTC,-,TRBV27,-,TRBJ2-7
CASSPKQGSYEQYF,TGTGCCAGCTCACCAAAACAGGGATCCTACGAGCAGTACTTC,-,TRBV18,-,TRBJ2-7
CASSSLAGTGAQHF,TGTGCCAGTAGTAGTTTGGCAGGGACTGGGGCCCAGCATTTT,-,TRBV19,-,TRBJ1-5
CASSLAGNNEQFF,TGTGCCAGCAGCTTAGCCGGGAACAATGAGCAGTTCTTC,-,TRBV7-2,-,TRBJ2-1
CASSLSGLGSGDEQYF,TGTGCCAGCAGCTTGAGCGGCCTTGGAAGCGGCGACGAGCAGTACTTC,-,TRBV5-8,-,TRBJ2-7
CASRDGQPTIKANYGYTF,TGTGCCAGCAGGGATGGACAGCCTACCATCAAAGCTAACTATGGCTACACCTTC,-,TRBV2,-,TRBJ1-2
CASSQERTENTEAFF,TGCGCCAGCAGCCAAGAAAGAACAGAAAACACTGAAGCTTTCTTT,-,TRBV4-1,-,TRBJ1-1
CASSLGTGYEQYF,TGTGCCAGCAGTTTAGGGACTGGCTACGAGCAGTACTTC,-,TRBV27,few,TRBJ2-7
CAWSIDRGTAGNTIYF,TGTGCCTGGAGTATAGACAGGGGGACGGCTGGAAACACCATATATTTT,TRBD1,TRBV30,-,TRBJ1-3
CASSPGTGDNSPLHF,TGTGCCAGCAGTCCGGGGACAGGGGATAATTCACCCCTCCACTTT,TRBD1,TRBV2,-,TRBJ1-6
CASSSQDKGNTEAFF,TGTGCCAGCAGTTCCCAGGACAAGGGGAACACTGAAGCTTTCTTT,-,TRBV6-6,-,TRBJ1-1
CASSYGPRANQPQHF,TGTGCCAGCAGTTACGGACCGAGGGCCAATCAGCCCCAGCATTTT,-,TRBV28,-,TRBJ1-5
CAWSSLTGSGQPQNF,TGTGCCTGGAGCTCCCTAACAGGATCGGGTCAGCCCCAGAATTTT,-,TRBV30,few,TRBJ1-5
CASRRPNYGYTF,TGTGCCAGCAGGAGGCCTAACTATGGCTACACCTTC,-,TRBV28,-,TRBJ1-2
CASRRTTDYEQYF,TGCGCCAGCAGACGGACTACCGACTACGAGCAGTACTTC,-,TRBV5-1,once,TRBJ2-7
CASSLGTEYNEQFF,TGCGCCAGCAGCCTCGGGACAGAGTACAATGAGCAGTTCTTC,TRBD1,TRBV4-1,-,TRBJ2-1
CASSLRGGAYEQYF,TGTGCCAGCAGTTTGAGAGGGGGTGCTTACGAGCAGTACTTC,-,TRBV28,once,TRBJ2-7
CASSLLRGYEQYF,TGTGCCAGCAGCTTACTCAGGGGCTACGAGCAGTACTTC,-,TRBV5-8,-,TRBJ2-7
CASSLEPGYNEQFF,TGTGCCAGCAGCTTAGAGCCCGGGTACAATGAGCAGTTCTTC,-,TRBV5-6,once,TRBJ2-1
CASSFSGPGELFF,TGTGCCAGCAGCTTTAGCGGTCCCGGGGAGCTGTTTTTT,-,TRBV7-8,-,TRBJ2-2
CASSAQGGSNEQYF,TGTGCCAGCAGTGCACAGGGGGGCAGCAACGAGCAGTACTTC,TRBD1,TRBV6-5,-,TRBJ2-7
CASSPRTVVNYGYTF,TGTGCCAGCAGTCCTCGGACAGTCGTTAACTATGGCTACACCTTC,-,TRBV28,-,TRBJ1-2
CASSLDRGGEKLFF,TGTGCCAGCAGTTTGGACAGGGGTGGGGAAAAACTGTTTTTT,TRBD1,TRBV6-5,-,TRBJ1-4
CASSIINRDRQRWEDGYTF,TGTGCCAGCAGCATCATCAACCGGGACCGCCAGCGCTGGGAGGACGGCTACACCTTC,-,TRBV7-3,-,TRBJ1-2
CAITPTSAPNTGELFF,TGTGCCATCACCCCTACTAGCGCTCCGAACACCGGGGAGCTGTTTTTT,TRBD2,TRBV10-3,-,TRBJ2-2
CAWSVNQGSGYTF,TGTGCCTGGAGCGTCAATCAGGGGAGTGGCTACACCTTC,-,TRBV30,-,TRBJ1-2
CASSLEGTGGFNQPQHF,TGTGCCAGCAGCTTAGAGGGGACAGGGGGATTCAATCAGCCCCAGCATTTT,TRBD1,TRBV11-3,-,TRBJ1-5
CASSLYTSGSTDTQYF,TGTGCCAGCAGCTTGTACACTAGCGGATCCACAGATACGCAGTATTTT,TRBD2,TRBV5-4,-,TRBJ2-3